These 32 T cell receptor beta chains originate from one sample sequenced in a study of pediatric ulcerative colitis (dated by TCRdb to the late 2010s). During colonoscopy, one to two rectal pinch biopsies were obtained for research purposes. The library relied on the immunoSEQ multiplex PCR assay. Sourced from immuneACCESS, this table was stored by TCRdb with only in-frame sequences that have V and J called. A share of the clones is absent; for the studies checked, an unresolved V gene accounts for under half, and the remainder has no known explanation. Across this sample there are over 10,000 clones, with around 77% seen only once. Around 4.3% of the sample lies in the top ten. The material sequenced was gut tissue. The receptors come from a boy between 10 and 17 years old who was a control in a study of pediatric ulcerative colitis.

This chain uses TRBV7-3 with TRBJ2-1; TRBD2 matches at 13 bases. The CDR3 is 15 residues long. Germline CDR1 and CDR2: SGHTA and FQGTGA. Trimming took 5 bases from V and 6 from J; bases not matched to a gene: 4. The CDR3 DNA sequence: TGTGCCAGCAGCCGACTAGCGGGAGGCGGCAATGAGCAGTTCTTC. It is translated as CASSRLAGGGNEQFF.

The V gene is TRBV7-2, the J gene TRBJ2-2; 9 bases are shared with TRBD1. CDR1 SGHTA and CDR2 FQGNSA come from the germline V gene. The CDR3 consists of 14 residues. The V gene end was trimmed by 5 bases and the J gene end by 7 bases; junction bases not matched to a gene: 5. The CDR3 protein is CASSRDRVGGELFF. In nucleotides, the CDR3 is TGTGCCAGCAGCCGGGACAGGGTCGGCGGGGAGCTGTTTTTT.

The V gene is TRBV7-2, the J gene TRBJ1-2; D gene uncertain. This CDR3 contains 14 residues. Between the trimmed V and J ends, which lost 0 bases and 4 bases, there was a span of 9 bases. Germline V CDR1 and CDR2: SGHTA, FQGNSA. The CDR3 coding sequence is TGTGCCAGCAGCTTAGCGTTTACAGCCTATGGCTACACCTTC. It translates to CASSLAFTAYGYTF.

This chain connects TRBV7-6 to TRBJ2-5; no definite D call. The germline V gene encodes CDR1 SGHVS and CDR2 FNYEAQ. This CDR3 spans 15 amino acids. Trimming stripped 5 bases from V and 2 bases from J, with 15 bases between. The CDR3 region is CASSPRGERQETQYF. In DNA form, the CDR3 reads TGTGCCAGCAGCCCCCGAGGCGAGAGACAAGAGACCCAGTACTTC.

In its sample, this clone was seen a few times. The rearrangement joins TRBV9 to TRBJ2-5, with TRBD2 matching over 9 bases. The CDR3 runs to 19 residues. Germline V lookup: CDR1 SGDLS, CDR2 YYNGEE. The V segment lost 4 bases and the J segment 2 bases; nucleotides outside the gene matches: 18. Written as DNA, the CDR3 is TGTGCCAGCAGCCTCCTCGGATCGTCAGCGGGAGGTAGACAAGAGACCCAGTACTTC. Translated: CASSLLGSSAGGRQETQYF.

In its sample, this clone was seen once. The CDR3 nucleotides are TGTGCCAGCAGCAGGGACAGGGGGCTCCAGCCCCAGCATTTT. Protein: CASSRDRGLQPQHF. This chain connects TRBV7-2 to TRBJ1-5; 12 bases match TRBD1. Trimming at V came to 5 bases and at J to 7 bases, leaving 3 bases not matched to a gene. The CDR3 has 14 amino acids. CDR1 SGHTA and CDR2 FQGNSA come from the germline V gene.

This chain joins TRBV2 and TRBJ2-2; 7 nucleotides line up with TRBD1. Per the germline V gene, CDR1 is SNHLY and CDR2 is FYNNEI. CDR3 length: 15 amino acids. Losses at the gene ends were 6 bases for V and 4 bases for J; bases not matched to a gene: 8. The CDR3 DNA reads as TGTGCCAGCAGGGAGACAGGGAGCTCCACCGGGGAGCTGTTTTTT. This translates into CASRETGSSTGELFF.

This chain joins TRBV11-3 and TRBJ1-1; D gene ambiguous. This CDR3 is 13 amino acids long. Trimming stripped 4 bases from V and 2 bases from J, with 8 bases between. In germline, CDR1 is SGHNT, CDR2 YENEEA. The CDR3 region is CASSSTVNTEAFF. Here the CDR3 DNA reads TGTGCCAGCAGCTCGACGGTTAACACTGAAGCTTTCTTT. Full variable domain (outside the CDR3, taken from reference TRBV11-3 and TRBJ1-1): EAGVVQSPRYKIIEKKQPVAFWCNPISGHNTLYWYLQNLGQGPELLIRYENEEAVDDSQLPKDRFSAERLKGVDSTLKIQPAELGDSAVYLCASSSTVNTEAFFGQGTRLTVV.

To note about this clone: The same CDR3 is also encoded by other DNA sequences in this sample. The chain joins TRBV6-5 to TRBJ2-5; D is unclear. The germline V and J ends were trimmed by 0 bases and 5 bases, with 7 bases remaining between them. CDR3 length equals 13 residues. The V gene's germline CDR1 is MNHEY and CDR2 SVGAGI. In nucleotides, the CDR3 is TGTGCCAGCAGTTACTCGGGTCGGGAGACCCAGTACTTC. It codes for CASSYSGRETQYF.

The chain has TRBV5-6 and TRBJ2-3; 11 bases line up with TRBD1. Per germline, CDR1 SGHDT and CDR2 YYEEEE. The ends lost 7 bases at V and 1 base at J; junction bases unmatched: 14. The CDR3 has 18 amino acids. The CDR3 DNA sequence: TGTGCCAGCGGTGGACAGGGGGCGAGAGGGGACCGCACAGATACGCAGTATTTT. It codes for CASGGQGARGDRTDTQYF.

The V call is TRBV5-1, the J call TRBJ1-1; 7 bases are a match to TRBD1. The CDR3 has 14 amino acids. The V gene's germline CDR1 is SGHRS and CDR2 YFSETQ. V trimming: 2 bases; J trimming: 2 bases; junction bases outside the gene matches: 3. CDR3 loop: CASSLRQGNTEAFF. CDR3 DNA sequence: TGCGCCAGCAGCTTACGACAGGGTAACACTGAAGCTTTCTTT.

The rearrangement links TRBV18 to TRBJ2-5, with no clear D. Germline V gives CDR1 KGHSH, CDR2 LQKENI. V lost 7 bases to trimming and J lost 5 bases, with 14 bases between them. This CDR3 is built from 13 residues. Here the CDR3 reads CASCALSGETQYF. In DNA, the CDR3 is TGTGCCAGCTGTGCACTTTCCGGGGAGACCCAGTACTTC.

The V gene is TRBV6-1, the J gene TRBJ1-5; no firm D call. V shed 3 bases and J shed 9 bases, with 15 bases lying between them. In germline, CDR1 is MNHNS, CDR2 SASEGT. The CDR3 spans 14 residues. CDR3 amino acids: CASSEDGSYRPQHF. CDR3 DNA: TGTGCCAGCAGTGAGGACGGGAGTTATCGGCCCCAGCATTTT.

This chain joins TRBV2 and TRBJ2-2; 7 nucleotides agree with TRBD1. V shed 4 bases and J 7 bases; nucleotides not matched to a gene: 3. The CDR3 spans 13 residues. Germline-derived CDR1 and CDR2 are SNHLY and FYNNEI. The CDR3 region has the DNA TGTGCCAGCAGTGTGACAGGGCACGGGGAGCTGTTTTTT. Translated, it gives CASSVTGHGELFF.

The table lists this clone with a few counts. CDR3 protein: CASSKGPREQYV. CDR3 nucleotides: TGTGCCAGCAGCAAAGGCCCGAGGGAGCAGTACGTC. The chain links TRBV21-1 to TRBJ2-7; the table's D call, TRBD2, was not checked against the DNA. TRBV21-1 is given as a pseudogene. The CDR3 has 12 amino acids.

The chain combines TRBV19 with TRBJ1-4; the match to TRBD1 covers 7 bases. The CDR3 is 16 residues long. Germline lookup yields CDR1 LNHDA and CDR2 SQIVND (reference sequence). V was pared by 3 bases and J by 6 bases, with 10 bases of the junction left unmatched. The CDR3 loop is CASSIVVGQGDEKLFF. In nucleotides, the CDR3 is TGTGCCAGTAGTATTGTAGTAGGGCAGGGGGATGAAAAACTGTTTTTT.

V usage is TRBV7-2 and J usage is TRBJ2-3; D not certain. This CDR3 has 15 amino acids. Germline loops: CDR1 SGHTA, CDR2 FQGNSA. The germline V and J ends were trimmed by 0 bases and 1 base, with 8 bases remaining between them. The CDR3 nucleotides are TGTGCCAGCAGCTTAGCTTGGAAGGGCACAGATACGCAGTATTTT. Encoded protein: CASSLAWKGTDTQYF.

This clone occurred a few times. CDR3 coding DNA: TGTGCCAGCAGTGAACGGGTCGGGGGTGGTCAGCCCCAGCATTTT. Translating gives CASSERVGGGQPQHF. V gene TRBV2 combines with J gene TRBJ1-5; a possible D gene is TRBD1 (5 bases). The CDR3 has 15 amino acids. CDR1 is SNHLY, CDR2 FYNNEI, per germline. V was cut by 2 bases and J by 6 bases, with 14 bases left in between.

The chain combines TRBV9 with TRBJ2-1, with 11 bases aligning to TRBD2. This CDR3 is built from 16 residues. J was trimmed by 7 bases and V by 4 bases; bases with no gene match: 10. The germline V gene has CDR1 SGDLS and CDR2 YYNGEE. The CDR3 DNA is TGTGCCAGCAGCCCGGGGGGGACTAGCGGAGCTAATGAGCAGTTCTTC. Residues: CASSPGGTSGANEQFF.

The J gene is TRBJ1-1, the V gene TRBV11-2, with no clear D. The germline V gene has CDR1 SGHAT and CDR2 FQNNGV. CDR3 length: 14 residues. V lost 0 bases and J lost 4, with 9 bases in between. The CDR3 here is CASSLEVRGTEAFF. In nucleotides, the CDR3 is TGTGCCAGCAGCTTAGAGGTCAGAGGCACTGAAGCTTTCTTT. The complete variable domain, with remaining parts taken from reference TRBV11-2 and TRBJ1-1, reads EAGVAQSPRYKIIEKRQSVAFWCNPISGHATLYWYQQILGQGPKLLIQFQNNGVVDDSQLPKDRFSAERLKGVDSTLKIQPAKLEDSAVYLCASSLEVRGTEAFFGQGTRLTVV.

The chain combines TRBV7-9 with TRBJ2-7; a weak D match, TRBD2 (6 bases). This CDR3 has 13 residues. V was cut by 2 bases and J by 6 bases, with 11 bases left in between. Germline V gives CDR1 SEHNR, CDR2 FQNEAQ (reference sequence). As DNA, the CDR3 is TGTGCCAGCAGCTTATCCGGGGGAGTCGAGCAGTACTTC. It is translated as CASSLSGGVEQYF. The entire variable domain, with the rest obtained from reference TRBV7-9 and TRBJ2-7, is as follows: DTGVSQNPRHKITKRGQNVTFRCDPISEHNRLYWYRQTLGQGPEFLTYFQNEAQLEKSRLLSDRFSAERPKGSFSTLEIQRTEQGDSAMYLCASSLSGGVEQYFGPGTRLTVT.

This sequence joins TRBV27 and TRBJ1-1; possibly TRBD1 for D (5 bases). The CDR3 spans 13 residues. The germline CDR1 and CDR2 sequences are MNHEY and SMNVEV (reference sequence). The V end lost 2 bases, the J end lost 4 bases, and 8 bases lay between the germline ends. In DNA form, the CDR3 reads TGTGCCAGCAGTTTACGGGGGGGCACTGAAGCTTTCTTT. Translating gives CASSLRGGTEAFF.

The gene calls are TRBV5-1 and TRBJ2-1, with D perhaps assigned TRBD1 or TRBD2 (5 bases each). From germline, CDR1 is SGHRS and CDR2 YFSETQ. The V and J ends lost 3 bases and 6 bases respectively, with 16 bases between them. The CDR3 is made up of 15 amino acids. In DNA, the CDR3 is TGCGCCAGCAGCTGGATTGACCCTGGGGGCAATGAGCAGTTCTTC. Residues: CASSWIDPGGNEQFF.

The V call is TRBV6-1, the J call TRBJ1-2, with 7 bases lining up with TRBD1. The CDR3 consists of 13 residues. The germline gives CDR1 MNHNS, CDR2 SASEGT. V gave up 7 bases and J gave up 2 bases; unmatched junction bases: 4. The CDR3 loop reads CASTQGGNYGYTF. CDR3 DNA: TGTGCCAGCACCCAGGGGGGGAACTATGGCTACACCTTC.

The chain uses TRBV11-1 and TRBJ1-1; 8 positions agree with TRBD1. In germline, CDR1 is SGHAT, CDR2 FQDESV (reference sequence). Germline trimming cut 2 bases from V and 0 bases from J; bases unmatched to any gene: 5. The CDR3 is made up of 16 amino acids. The CDR3 DNA follows: TGTGCCAGCAGCTTATTCTCGGGACAGGTGAACACTGAAGCTTTCTTT. Translation gives CASSLFSGQVNTEAFF.

The V gene is TRBV6-1, the J gene TRBJ1-4, with D possibly matching TRBD1 (6 bases). CDR3 length equals 15 residues. The germline V and J ends were trimmed by 4 bases and 5 bases, with 14 bases remaining between them. Per germline, CDR1 MNHNS and CDR2 SASEGT. The CDR3 sequence is CASSVTGPINEKLFF. The CDR3 nucleotides are TGTGCCAGCAGTGTAACAGGGCCTATCAATGAAAAACTGTTTTTT.

The chain combines TRBV29-1 with TRBJ1-3, with a weak D call TRBD1 (5 bases). CDR1 and CDR2 from the germline V gene are SQVTM and ANQGSEA. V lost 4 bases, J lost 4 bases, and 11 bases lay in between. The CDR3 is made up of 13 amino acids. CDR3 sequence: CSVVVGGGNTIYF. In nucleotides, the CDR3 is TGCAGCGTTGTTGTCGGGGGGGGAAACACCATATATTTT.

The genes are TRBV7-8 and TRBJ2-3; tentative D call: TRBD2 (6 bases). From germline, CDR1 is SGHVS and CDR2 FQNEAQ. Between the trimmed V and J ends, which lost 5 bases and 2 bases, there was a span of 14 bases. The CDR3 runs 15 residues. The CDR3 DNA is TGTGCCAGCAGCCCGACTAGACAAAACACAGATACGCAGTATTTT. It encodes CASSPTRQNTDTQYF.

The chain uses TRBV5-1 and TRBJ2-6; D might be TRBD2 (6 bases). Trimming stripped 10 bases from V and 0 bases from J, with 17 bases between. CDR3 length: 16 amino acids. The germline V gene has CDR1 SGHRS and CDR2 YFSETQ. The CDR3 DNA is TGCGCCTCCACTCCTCGGGGGATCTCTGGGGCCAACGTCCTGACTTTC. Translated, it gives CASTPRGISGANVLTF. Together with reference TRBV5-1 and TRBJ2-6, the CDR3 gives the full variable domain: KAGVTQTPRYLIKTRGQQVTLSCSPISGHRSVSWYQQTPGQGLQFLFEYFSETQRNKGNFPGRFSGRQFSNSRSEMNVSTLELGDSALYLCASTPRGISGANVLTFGAGSRLTVL.

With respect to this clone: An end of the junction does not agree with germline; a read error may underlie this. The V call is TRBV7-7, the J call TRBJ2-5, with 13 bases matching TRBD2. Germline V gene data show CDR1 as SSHAT and CDR2 as FNYEAQ (reference sequence). This CDR3 region has 17 residues. The CDR3 region is CASSLSLTSGGSGTQYF. The DNA for the CDR3 is TGTGCTAGCAGCTTGTCCCTGACTAGCGGGGGGTCAGGGACCCAGTACTTC.

The V and J genes are TRBV6-6 and TRBJ2-3, with D possibly matching TRBD2 (6 bases). The CDR3 covers 14 residues. CDR1 and CDR2 (germline): MNHNY, SVGAGI (reference sequence). V lost 7 bases and J lost 0, with 11 bases in between. CDR3 DNA: TGTGCCAGCACGTGGAGGGCTAGCACAGATACGCAGTATTTT. This codes for CASTWRASTDTQYF.

The chain is built from TRBV7-2 and TRBJ2-3; TRBD1 matches at 7 bases. This CDR3 has 14 amino acids. V lost 5 bases to trimming and J lost 2 bases; unmatched junction nucleotides: 4. CDR1 is SGHTA and CDR2 is FQGNSA in the germline V gene. CDR3 region: CASSRDSFTDTQYF. The DNA of the CDR3 is TGTGCCAGCAGCCGGGACAGTTTCACAGATACGCAGTATTTT. Full variable domain (rest looked up from reference TRBV7-2 and TRBJ2-3): GAGVSQSPSNKVTEKGKDVELRCDPISGHTALYWYRQSLGQGLEFLIYFQGNSAPDKSGLPSDRFSAERTGGSVSTLTIQRTQQEDSAVYLCASSRDSFTDTQYFGPGTRLTVL.